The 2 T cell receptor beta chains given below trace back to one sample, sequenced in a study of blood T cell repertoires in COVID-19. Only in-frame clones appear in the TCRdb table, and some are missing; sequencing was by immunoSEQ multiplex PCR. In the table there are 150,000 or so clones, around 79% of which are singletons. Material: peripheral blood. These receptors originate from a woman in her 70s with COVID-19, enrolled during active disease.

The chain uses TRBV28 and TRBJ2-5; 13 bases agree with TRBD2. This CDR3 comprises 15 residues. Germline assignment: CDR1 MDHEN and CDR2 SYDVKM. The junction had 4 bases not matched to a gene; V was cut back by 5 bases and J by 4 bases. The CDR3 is CASSRTSGGVETQYF. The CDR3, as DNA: TGTGCCAGCAGTAGGACTAGCGGGGGTGTAGAGACCCAGTACTTC.

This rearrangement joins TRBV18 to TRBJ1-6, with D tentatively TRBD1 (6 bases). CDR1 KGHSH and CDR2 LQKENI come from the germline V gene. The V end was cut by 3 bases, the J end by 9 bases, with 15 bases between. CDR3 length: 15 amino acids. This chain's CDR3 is CASSPTSGEVSPLHF. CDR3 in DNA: TGTGCCAGCTCACCCACATCAGGGGAAGTTTCACCCCTCCACTTT.